These 25 T cell receptor beta chains share one sample of origin, sequenced in a study of blood T cells in healthy people across ages. Combining a sample-barcoded 5' primer with a J-beta primer mix, a second PCR ran for roughly 6 to 12 cycles. Each CDR3 protein is one row after TCRdb ran MiXCR on the 5' RACE reads. The sample contains 750,000 to 850,000 distinct CDR3 sequences, more than 20% of which appear only once. This same sample was also part of a study on T cells of mothers and their children.

The sequencing input was blood. These TCRs come from a boy between 5 and 17 years old in good health.

On this clonotype: This CDR3 fails to terminate in the conserved phenylalanine or tryptophan, so it likely reflects a read error. This rearrangement joins TRBV5-1 to TRBJ1-1; maybe TRBD1 (5 bases). V dropped 2 bases and J dropped 1 base, with 18 bases sitting between them. This CDR3 contains 17 residues. Germline V gene data show CDR1 as SGHRS and CDR2 as YFSETQ. CDR3 residues: CASSFLGVQGGNTEAFL. The CDR3 nucleotides are TGCGCCAGCAGCTTCCTCGGAGTTCAGGGCGGGAACACTGAAGCTTTCCTT.

The chain has TRBV14 and TRBJ1-6; D not certain. There are 13 residues in the CDR3. Germline CDR1 reads SGHDN; CDR2 reads FVKESK. The ends were cut back, 0 bases at V and 7 bases at J, with 4 bases in the middle. The CDR3 here is CASSQDQNSPLHF. Here the CDR3 DNA reads TGTGCCAGCAGCCAAGACCAGAATTCACCCCTCCACTTT.

This clonotype was seen a few times. The chain combines TRBV7-2 with TRBJ1-5, with D unclear. CDR1 SGHTA and CDR2 FQGNSA come from the germline V gene. Deletions cut 3 bases from V and 5 bases from J, with 8 bases between. This CDR3 comprises 13 residues. Written as DNA, the CDR3 is TGTGCCAGCAGCTTTCGTTTGGATCAGCCCCAGCATTTT. The encoded protein is CASSFRLDQPQHF.

The chain links TRBV28 to TRBJ2-5; D remains unclear. This CDR3 is 11 amino acids long. V lost 6 bases to trimming and J lost 7 bases, with 9 bases between them. CDR1 and CDR2 from the germline V gene are MDHEN and SYDVKM. The CDR3 spells CASRNIGTQYF. The CDR3 DNA reads as TGTGCCAGCAGGAACATCGGGACCCAGTACTTC.

In this sample, this clonotype turned up a few times. This chain joins TRBV9 and TRBJ2-3; D is possibly TRBD1 (6 bases). Between the trimmed V and J ends, which lost 4 bases and 4 bases, there was a span of 16 bases. CDR1 SGDLS and CDR2 YYNGEE come from the germline V gene. The CDR3 loop spans 15 amino acids. As DNA, the CDR3 is TGTGCCAGCAGCATTGAACAGGGTGCAGCAGATACGCAGTATTTT. This sequence encodes CASSIEQGAADTQYF.

CDR3 nucleotide sequence: TGCGCCAGCAGCCAAGATGGGGCAGGGCCCAACTATGGCTACACCTTC. The encoded protein is CASSQDGAGPNYGYTF. The V and J genes are TRBV4-3 and TRBJ1-2, with TRBD1 as a possible D gene (5 bases). Germline CDR1 is LGHNA and CDR2 is YSLEER. The CDR3 is made up of 16 amino acids. Trimming stripped 0 bases from V and 2 bases from J, with 13 bases between.

This sequence joins TRBV18 and TRBJ1-6, with 8 bases aligning to TRBD1. After removal of 3 bases from V and 9 bases from J, the junction contained 4 bases not matched to a gene. Germline V gives CDR1 KGHSH, CDR2 LQKENI. The CDR3 extends over 14 amino acids. The chain's CDR3 is CASSPDRESSPLHF. In DNA, the CDR3 is TGTGCCAGCTCACCGGACAGGGAGAGTTCACCCCTCCACTTT.

The rearrangement links TRBV2 to TRBJ2-5; 9 nucleotides match TRBD2. Germline V gene lookup returns CDR1 SNHLY and CDR2 FYNNEI. CDR3 length: 15 amino acids. The junction had 11 bases not matched to a gene; V was cut back by 8 bases and J by 4 bases. The CDR3: CASAQGLAPPETQYF. The CDR3 nucleotides read TGTGCCAGCGCCCAGGGACTAGCCCCCCCAGAGACCCAGTACTTC.

This clonotype has only a few counts. The chain joins TRBV6-2 or TRBV6-3 to TRBJ2-5; 7 bases are a match to TRBD1. Germline assignment: CDR1 MNHEY and CDR2 SVGEGT. This CDR3 spans 16 amino acids. V lost 2 bases and J lost 4; bases outside the gene matches: 10. CDR3 bases: TGTGCCAGCAGTTACCCTGGACAGGCCACTGGAGAGACCCAGTACTTC. Its protein is CASSYPGQATGETQYF.

This clonotype occurred a few times. This chain uses TRBV13 with TRBJ2-7, with TRBD2 matching over 12 bases. From germline, CDR1 is PRHDT and CDR2 FYEKMQ (reference sequence). The CDR3 extends over 16 amino acids. Losses at the gene ends were 4 bases for V and 6 bases for J; bases not matched to a gene: 10. The CDR3 region is CASSSLAGGPPREQYF. The CDR3 DNA reads as TGTGCCAGCAGCTCGCTAGCGGGAGGGCCCCCTCGCGAGCAGTACTTC.

This clonotype was picked up a small number of times. The chain couples TRBV7-2 to TRBJ2-7; D is possibly TRBD1 (6 bases). The CDR3 length is 15 residues. V was trimmed by 3 bases and J by 2 bases, leaving 14 bases between them. Germline V lookup: CDR1 SGHTA, CDR2 FQGNSA. The CDR3 protein is CASSFGRGTPYEQYF. CDR3 bases: TGTGCCAGCAGCTTCGGTAGAGGGACACCCTACGAGCAGTACTTC.

This clonotype was observed a few times. This chain connects TRBV28 to TRBJ1-1, with D unresolved. From germline, CDR1 is MDHEN and CDR2 SYDVKM. Trimming removed 5 bases at V and 1 base at J, with 17 bases between. CDR3 size: 16 residues. Here the CDR3 DNA reads TGTGCCAGCAGTCCTAGCTGGGAGGAGGGGAACACTGAAGCTTTCTTT. It specifies CASSPSWEEGNTEAFF. The full variable domain, with the rest looked up from reference TRBV28 and TRBJ1-1, is DVKVTQSSRYLVKRTGEKVFLECVQDMDHENMFWYRQDPGLGLRLIYFSYDVKMKEKGDIPEGYSVSREKKERFSLILESASTNQTSMYLCASSPSWEEGNTEAFFGQGTRLTVV.

The genes are TRBV29-1 and TRBJ2-7; 7 bases are shared with TRBD2. Trimming at V came to 7 bases and at J to 4 bases, leaving 7 bases not matched to a gene. Germline V gene sequence: CDR1 SQVTM, CDR2 ANQGSEA. The CDR3 is 12 residues long. The CDR3, as DNA: TGCAGCGCGCTTGGGGGGGGATACGAGCAGTACTTC. Residues: CSALGGGYEQYF.

Written as DNA, the CDR3 is TGTGCCAGCGGCCGGATAGTACAGGGATTAAATTCACCCCTCCACTTT. The encoded protein is CASGRIVQGLNSPLHF. The chain has TRBV27 and TRBJ1-6; D possibly corresponds to TRBD1 (6 bases). Germline values: CDR1 MNHEY, CDR2 SMNVEV (reference sequence). V was shortened by 8 bases and J by 7 bases, with 21 bases between the two germline ends. The CDR3 consists of 16 residues.

The chain employs TRBV3-1 and TRBJ2-1; 8 nucleotides line up with TRBD2. The CDR3 contains 17 residues. Germline values: CDR1 LGHDT, CDR2 YNNKEL (reference sequence). After removal of 0 bases from V and 5 bases from J, the junction contained 9 bases not matched to a gene. For the CDR3, the DNA is TGTGCCAGCAGCCAAGATGGCGCAGCGGGAGCTGACAATGAGCAGTTCTTC. This sequence encodes CASSQDGAAGADNEQFF.

This clonotype was counted only a few times. For the CDR3, the DNA is TGCAGCGTTGTCTGGGGATCGCCTCCCTACGAGCAGTACTTC. Translating it yields CSVVWGSPPYEQYF. This rearrangement joins TRBV29-1 to TRBJ2-5; D call uncertain. The J call could be wrong; TRBJ2-7 is a better fit for the DNA end. CDR1 is SQVTM, CDR2 ANQGSEA, per germline. The CDR3 is made up of 14 amino acids.

The V gene is TRBV20-1, the J gene TRBJ1-1, with 7 positions matching TRBD1. The CDR3 spans 15 residues. Germline V gene data show CDR1 as DFQATT and CDR2 as SNEGSKA (reference sequence). The J segment lost 6 bases and the V segment lost 0 bases, leaving 10 bases of the junction unmatched. In DNA form, the CDR3 reads TGCAGTGCTAGAGATTCGCAGGGGGTAAGCGCTGAAGCTTTCTTT. Its translation: CSARDSQGVSAEAFF.

This clonotype was seen only a few times. The V and J genes are TRBV28 and TRBJ2-5; 8 bases map to TRBD1. The DNA matches TRBJ2-7 better at its end, which makes the J call doubtful. Germline V gene sequence: CDR1 MDHEN, CDR2 SYDVKM. This CDR3 region has 14 residues. The DNA of the CDR3 is TGTGCCAGCACCTTGGGGGACAGGTCCTACGAGCAGTACTTC. It specifies CASTLGDRSYEQYF.

The chain employs TRBV4-3 and TRBJ2-5; 11 bases are a match to TRBD1. The better agreement between TRBJ2-7 and the DNA end casts doubt on the J call. The CDR3 is 16 amino acids. Germline assignment: CDR1 LGHNA and CDR2 YSLEER. The CDR3 bases are TGCGCCAGCAGCCAAGATCGGACAGGGGGCTACTACGAGCAGTACTTC. This encodes CASSQDRTGGYYEQYF.

The chain carries TRBV7-9 and TRBJ1-2; 10 positions match TRBD1. Germline CDR1 SEHNR, CDR2 FQNEAQ (reference sequence). The CDR3 contains 15 residues. V shed 5 bases, J shed 5 bases, and the junction held 8 bases outside the gene matches. The CDR3 loop is CASSPDRGQWYGYTF. The CDR3 DNA sequence: TGTGCCAGCAGCCCCGACAGGGGGCAGTGGTATGGCTACACCTTC. Together with reference TRBV7-9 and TRBJ1-2, the CDR3 gives the full variable domain: DTGVSQNPRHKITKRGQNVTFRCDPISEHNRLYWYRQTLGQGPEFLTYFQNEAQLEKSRLLSDRFSAERPKGSFSTLEIQRTEQGDSAMYLCASSPDRGQWYGYTFGSGTRLTVV.

This clonotype was recorded a few times. CDR3 nucleotides: TGCGCCAGCAATTCACCCGGGACAGGGACCTACGAGCAGTACTTC. Protein sequence: CASNSPGTGTYEQYF. J is TRBJ2-5 and V is TRBV5-1, with 9 bases aligning to TRBD1. The J call may be incorrect, as the DNA end agrees better with TRBJ2-7. The CDR3 extends over 15 amino acids. Per germline, CDR1 SGHRS and CDR2 YFSETQ.

The chain uses TRBV10-3 and TRBJ1-2; 7 nucleotides line up with TRBD1. Trimming cost V 0 bases and J 2 bases; bases outside gene matches: 3. CDR3 length: 15 residues. The germline V gene has CDR1 ENHRY and CDR2 SYGVKD. The CDR3 protein is CAISESTGLNYGYTF. CDR3 sequence (DNA): TGTGCCATCAGTGAGTCGACAGGGCTCAACTATGGCTACACCTTC.

The chain uses TRBV4-2 and TRBJ2-5, with 7 nucleotides matching TRBD1. The V gene's germline CDR1 is LGHNA and CDR2 YNFKEQ. V was clipped by 3 bases and J by 10 bases; unmatched bases: 14. The CDR3 has 15 amino acids. The CDR3 spells CASSHDPGTARDQYF. CDR3 DNA: TGTGCCAGCAGCCACGACCCCGGGACAGCAAGGGACCAGTACTTC.

In its sample, this clonotype was seen a few times. The V call is TRBV29-1, the J call TRBJ2-7; maybe TRBD2 (6 bases). The V end lost 5 bases, the J end lost 0 bases, and 11 bases lay between the germline ends. Germline V gene sequence: CDR1 SQVTM, CDR2 ANQGSEA. CDR3 size: 13 residues. CDR3 sequence (DNA): TGCAGCGTTCCAGGGACTTCCTCCTACGAGCAGTACTTC. This codes for CSVPGTSSYEQYF.

This chain uses TRBV4-3 with TRBJ1-2, with TRBD1 as a possible D gene (6 bases). The CDR3 loop spans 14 amino acids. Trimming took 4 bases from V and 8 from J, leaving 17 bases between them. CDR1 LGHNA and CDR2 YSLEER come from the germline V gene. CDR3 amino acids: CASSPSRGAGGYTF. Written as DNA, the CDR3 is TGCGCCAGCAGCCCGTCACGGGGGGCCGGAGGCTACACCTTC.